Following are 19 T cell receptor beta chains from one sample sequenced in a study of T-cell memory formation after mild COVID-19. One entry per CDR3 protein results from TCRdb running MiXCR on the 5' RACE reads. The sample consists of a few hundred thousand distinct CDR3 sequences, 18% of them appearing once. The sequenced material came from PBMCs or a T cell subset sorted from them (not recorded which). The source is a man between 18 and 35 years old who had mild COVID-19 (a few samples of this study predate the infection). Cell type and time point are not known.

This clonotype was observed a few times. This chain uses TRBV5-1 with TRBJ1-2; unclear D gene. From germline, CDR1 is SGHRS and CDR2 YFSETQ. This CDR3 has 13 residues. V was trimmed by 0 bases and J by 6 bases, leaving 9 bases between them. DNA of the CDR3: TGCGCCAGCAGCTTGGGAGTTTATGATGGCTACACCTTC. This gives the protein CASSLGVYDGYTF.

J is TRBJ2-5 and V is TRBV6-2 or TRBV6-3, with D perhaps TRBD1 or TRBD2 (5 bases each). Trimming removed 7 bases at V and 2 bases at J, with 14 bases between. This CDR3 is built from 14 residues. Germline CDR1 reads MNHEY; CDR2 reads SVGEGT. DNA of the CDR3: TGTGCCAGCAAACCGGGGACCTCTCAAGAGACCCAGTACTTC. Translation: CASKPGTSQETQYF.

This clonotype was counted between two and nine times. The gene calls are TRBV12-3 or TRBV12-4 and TRBJ2-3; D remains unclear. The ends were cut back, 2 bases at V and 0 bases at J, with 9 bases in the middle. The CDR3 contains 15 residues. CDR3 protein: CASSLRPQSTDTQYF. DNA for the CDR3: TGTGCCAGCAGTTTACGGCCTCAAAGCACAGATACGCAGTATTTT.

The chain uses TRBV6-4 and TRBJ1-1; D is uncertain. Germline V gives CDR1 MRHNA, CDR2 SNTAGT. The ends were cut back, 3 bases at V and 4 bases at J, with 9 bases in the middle. The CDR3 is made up of 13 amino acids. The CDR3 sequence: CASSERGSTEAFF. As DNA, the CDR3 is TGTGCCAGCAGTGAACGCGGGAGCACTGAAGCTTTCTTT.

The chain carries TRBV12-3 or TRBV12-4 and TRBJ1-5; D unresolved. Trimming took off 3 bases at V and 0 bases at J, with 9 bases between the two ends. CDR3 length: 15 amino acids. The CDR3 bases are TGTGCCAGCAGTTTTGAGGATTATAGCAATCAGCCCCAGCATTTT. Its protein product is CASSFEDYSNQPQHF.

CDR3 coding DNA: TGTGCCAGCCGAGGACGGTCGAACACTGAAGCTTTCTTT. Its translation: CASRGRSNTEAFF. The rearrangement joins TRBV7-2 to TRBJ1-1; D is undetermined. The ends were cut back, 8 bases at V and 1 base at J, with 11 bases in the middle. Germline CDR1 reads SGHTA; CDR2 reads FQGNSA. The length of the CDR3 is 13 residues.

This clonotype occurred a few times. This rearrangement joins TRBV7-2 to TRBJ2-7, with D perhaps being TRBD1 or TRBD2 (5 bases each). V lost 3 bases and J 3 bases, leaving 15 bases between the germline ends. This CDR3 is built from 15 residues. In germline, CDR1 is SGHTA, CDR2 FQGNSA. The CDR3 region is CASSFFPGTGYEQYF. The CDR3, as DNA: TGTGCCAGCAGCTTCTTCCCTGGGACCGGCTACGAGCAGTACTTC.

Only a few counts were recorded for this clonotype. The chain has TRBV6-6 and TRBJ2-6; TRBD1 aligns across 9 bases. In germline, CDR1 is MNHNY, CDR2 SVGAGI (reference sequence). The J segment lost 4 bases and the V segment lost 6 bases, leaving 19 bases of the junction unmatched. CDR3 size: 20 residues. The CDR3 protein is CASRQDVNRGQGSGANVLTF. Written as DNA, the CDR3 is TGTGCCAGCAGACAAGACGTCAACAGGGGGCAGGGATCAGGGGCCAACGTCCTGACTTTC.

This clonotype came up a few times. The rearrangement joins TRBV7-9 to TRBJ2-7, with 10 bases fitting TRBD1. Germline lookup yields CDR1 SEHNR and CDR2 FQNEAQ (reference sequence). The CDR3 runs to 13 residues. V lost 4 bases and J lost 9; bases outside the gene matches: 6. CDR3 in amino acids: CASSSRDRGWQYV. The CDR3 DNA reads as TGTGCCAGCAGCTCCCGGGACAGGGGATGGCAGTACGTC.

Of note for this clonotype: Germline is not matched at one junction end, which may reflect a read error. The chain carries TRBV4-2 and TRBJ1-5; D may be TRBD1 (6 bases). The CDR3 runs 16 residues. Germline V gene lookup returns CDR1 LGHNA and CDR2 YNFKEQ. CDR3 coding DNA: TGTGCCAGCAGCCAAGGAACGGGGGCGAGCAATCAGCCCCAGCAATTT. Translated, it gives CASSQGTGASNQPQQF.

The chain combines TRBV29-1 with TRBJ2-1; D is undetermined. The CDR3 covers 12 residues. V lost 1 base, J lost 6 bases, and 7 bases lay in between. The germline CDR1 and CDR2 sequences are SQVTM and ANQGSEA. This chain's CDR3 is CSVEGASNEQFF. In nucleotides, the CDR3 is TGCAGCGTTGAAGGGGCTAGCAATGAGCAGTTCTTC.

There are a few counts of this clonotype. The chain employs TRBV7-8 and TRBJ2-2; tentatively, D is TRBD2 (7 bases). This CDR3 region has 17 residues. With 4 bases removed from V and 1 base from J, the gap between germline ends came to 16 bases. Germline lookup yields CDR1 SGHVS and CDR2 FQNEAQ. CDR3 protein: CASSSLGGGLNTGELFF. CDR3 coding DNA: TGTGCCAGCAGCTCGTTAGGGGGGGGCCTGAACACCGGGGAGCTGTTTTTT.

V and J are TRBV4-3 and TRBJ2-3; D is tentatively TRBD1 or TRBD2 (5 bases each). CDR3 length equals 16 residues. The germline gives CDR1 LGHNA, CDR2 YSLEER. V lost 0 bases to trimming and J lost 3 bases, with 13 bases between them. The CDR3, as DNA: TGCGCCAGCAGCCAAGAGGGGGTCGGGTTTACAGATACGCAGTATTTT. It codes for CASSQEGVGFTDTQYF.

This clonotype was seen a few times. CDR3 nucleotides: TGTGCCAGCAGCAAGGCCGTGGCGGGGGGGTCGACCCAGTACTTC. Protein: CASSKAVAGGSTQYF. The chain couples TRBV9 to TRBJ2-5; TRBD2 matches 9 bases. CDR3 length: 15 residues. J was trimmed by 7 bases and V by 4 bases; bases with no gene match: 11. Germline V lookup: CDR1 SGDLS, CDR2 YYNGEE.

J is TRBJ1-6 and V is TRBV20-1; possible D gene TRBD1, 6 bases. The CDR3 consists of 15 residues. V gave up 0 bases and J gave up 6 bases, with 12 bases separating them. CDR1 DFQATT and CDR2 SNEGSKA come from the germline V gene (reference sequence). The CDR3 sequence is CSARDHRAVNSPLHF. For the CDR3, the DNA is TGCAGTGCTAGAGACCACAGGGCGGTTAATTCACCCCTCCACTTT.

This clonotype was counted between two and nine times. CDR3: CASSPLGGYEQYF. The CDR3 DNA reads as TGTGCCAGCAGCCCCCTGGGCGGCTACGAGCAGTACTTC. The chain couples TRBV7-6 to TRBJ2-7; D is uncertain. The CDR3 sequence is 13 residues long. Germline loops: CDR1 SGHVS, CDR2 FNYEAQ. With 5 bases removed from V and 3 bases from J, the gap between germline ends came to 11 bases. Full variable domain (missing parts from reference TRBV7-6 and TRBJ2-7): GAGVSQSPRYKVTKRGQDVALRCDPISGHVSLYWYRQALGQGPEFLTYFNYEAQQDKSGLPNDRFSAERPEGSISTLTIQRTEQRDSAMYRCASSPLGGYEQYFGPGTRLTVT.

This clonotype was observed a few times. The V call is TRBV20-1, the J call TRBJ1-5; 11 bases align to TRBD1. In germline, CDR1 is DFQATT, CDR2 SNEGSKA (reference sequence). The V and J ends lost 2 bases and 6 bases, in that order; junction bases with no gene match: 3. There are 14 residues in the CDR3. The chain's CDR3 is CSARTDRGPQPQHF. As DNA, the CDR3 is TGCAGTGCTAGAACGGACAGGGGGCCTCAGCCCCAGCATTTT.

The chain recombines TRBV7-2 with TRBJ1-6, with D unclear. The CDR3 length is 12 residues. Trimming took off 7 bases at V and 10 bases at J, with 11 bases between the two ends. Germline-derived CDR1 and CDR2 are SGHTA and FQGNSA. DNA of the CDR3: TGTGCCAGCACCAACAATGGGTCACCCCTCCACTTT. Amino acid sequence: CASTNNGSPLHF. Using reference TRBV7-2 and TRBJ1-6 for the parts outside the CDR3, the full variable domain is GAGVSQSPSNKVTEKGKDVELRCDPISGHTALYWYRQSLGQGLEFLIYFQGNSAPDKSGLPSDRFSAERTGGSVSTLTIQRTQQEDSAVYLCASTNNGSPLHFGNGTRLTVT.

This clonotype was observed a handful of times. The chain links TRBV4-1 to TRBJ2-1, with a weak D call TRBD1 (6 bases). Germline assignment: CDR1 MGHRA and CDR2 YSYEKL. V was cut by 2 bases and J by 7 bases, with 12 bases left in between. The CDR3 is made up of 14 amino acids. CDR3 protein: CASSQSGQGNEQFF. The CDR3 DNA reads TGCGCCAGCAGCCAAAGTGGGCAGGGGAATGAGCAGTTCTTC.